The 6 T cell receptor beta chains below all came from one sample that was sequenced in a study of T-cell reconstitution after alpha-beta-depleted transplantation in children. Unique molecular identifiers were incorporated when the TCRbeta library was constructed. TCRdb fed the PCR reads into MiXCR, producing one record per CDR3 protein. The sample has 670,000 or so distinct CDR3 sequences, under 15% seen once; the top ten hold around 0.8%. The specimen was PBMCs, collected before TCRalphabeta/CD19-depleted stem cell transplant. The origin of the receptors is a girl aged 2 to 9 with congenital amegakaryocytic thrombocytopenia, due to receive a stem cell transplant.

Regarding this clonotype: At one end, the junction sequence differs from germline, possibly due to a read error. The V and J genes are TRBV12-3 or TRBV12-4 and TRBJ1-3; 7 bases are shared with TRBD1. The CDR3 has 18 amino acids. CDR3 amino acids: CACSTRRQGFFSGNTIYF. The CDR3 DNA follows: TGTGCCTGCAGCACTCGTCGACAGGGATTCTTCTCTGGAAACACCATATATTTT.

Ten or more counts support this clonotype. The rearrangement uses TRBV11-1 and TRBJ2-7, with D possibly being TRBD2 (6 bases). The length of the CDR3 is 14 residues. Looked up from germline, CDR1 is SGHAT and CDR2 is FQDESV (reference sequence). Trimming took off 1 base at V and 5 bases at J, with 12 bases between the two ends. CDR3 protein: CASSLVLTSDEQYF. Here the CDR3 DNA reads TGTGCCAGCAGCTTAGTTCTGACTAGTGACGAGCAGTACTTC.

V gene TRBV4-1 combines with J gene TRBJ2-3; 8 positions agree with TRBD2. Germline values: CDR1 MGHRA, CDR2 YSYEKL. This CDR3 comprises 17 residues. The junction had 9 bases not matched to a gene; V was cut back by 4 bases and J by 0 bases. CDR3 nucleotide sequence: TGCGCCAGCAGCCTCCCCGAACTAGCGGTTAGCACAGATACGCAGTATTTT. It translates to CASSLPELAVSTDTQYF.

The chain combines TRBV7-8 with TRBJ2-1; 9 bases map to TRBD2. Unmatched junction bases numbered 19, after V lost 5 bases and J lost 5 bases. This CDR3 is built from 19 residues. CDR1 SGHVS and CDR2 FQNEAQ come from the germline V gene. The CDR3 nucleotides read TGTGCCAGCAGCGTTGGGCGGTTAGCGGGAGTTAGGGGGAACAATGAGCAGTTCTTC. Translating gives CASSVGRLAGVRGNNEQFF.

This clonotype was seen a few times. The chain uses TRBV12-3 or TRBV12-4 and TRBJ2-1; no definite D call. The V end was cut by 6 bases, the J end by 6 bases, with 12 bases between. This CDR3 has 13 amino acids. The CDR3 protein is CASSRATTNEQFF. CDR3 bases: TGTGCCAGCAGCCGTGCGACCACCAATGAGCAGTTCTTC.

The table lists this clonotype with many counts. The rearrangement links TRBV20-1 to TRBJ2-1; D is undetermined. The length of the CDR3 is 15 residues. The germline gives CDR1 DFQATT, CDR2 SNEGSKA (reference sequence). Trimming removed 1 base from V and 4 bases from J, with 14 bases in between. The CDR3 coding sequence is TGCAGTGCTAGAGTTCCGGTTATGGATTACAATGAGCAGTTCTTC. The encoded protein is CSARVPVMDYNEQFF.